The subject of this entry is one T cell receptor (beta chain). Its specificity is not known. The data are from a study of blood T cells in healthy people across ages. As for the study in general: In model experiments, template switching was able to capture about one barcoded beta molecule for every two T cells that were present.

The second PCR ran roughly 7 to 12 cycles with a sample-barcoded 5' primer and J-beta primers. TCRdb fed the 5' RACE reads into MiXCR, producing one record per CDR3 protein. The sample lists roughly 800,000 distinct CDR3 sequences; about 25% were seen once. The CDR3 runs to 17 residues. The V end was cut by 5 bases, the J end by 1 base, with 18 bases between. Germline-derived CDR1 and CDR2 are KGHDR and SFDVKD. Broader study findings: Unsorted PBMCs ruled out conclusive naive versus antigen-experienced comparison. A greater number of naive CD4+ cells and higher diversity distinguished long-lived donors from aged donors.

Samples each had at least 5.5 micrograms of total RNA extracted. These data were also filed under a second study, of T cells of mothers and their children.

Sequences were obtained from blood. The rearrangement joins TRBV24-1 to TRBJ2-3, with D possibly matching TRBD2 (7 bases). The clonotype was recovered from a boy younger than 18 in good health. The CDR3 spells CATSGGPASGGTDTQYF. CDR3 nucleotides: TGTGCCACCAGTGGGGGGCCGGCTAGCGGAGGCACAGATACGCAGTATTTT.